The 5 T cell receptor beta chains below come from one sample, sequenced in a study of blood T cells in healthy people across ages. Sample-barcoded 5' priming and a J-beta primer mix drove a second PCR of about 6 to 11 cycles. TCRdb independently ran MiXCR on the 5' RACE reads; one entry per CDR3 protein. The top ten clones hold less than 0.85% of a sample with over a million distinct CDR3 sequences, under 30% of them seen once. This sample was also put to use in a study of T cells of mothers and their children.

Sequencing was performed on blood. The receptors were gathered from a girl aged 2-15 years in good health.

This clonotype has more than one count but fewer than ten. The chain couples TRBV9 to TRBJ1-4; D call uncertain. The germline V gene has CDR1 SGDLS and CDR2 YYNGEE. This CDR3 contains 14 residues. Trimming cost V 0 bases and J 8 bases, with 11 bases left between them. The CDR3 reads CASSVGSLGEKLFF. CDR3 sequence (DNA): TGTGCCAGCAGCGTAGGGTCTCTCGGGGAAAAACTGTTTTTT. The full variable domain, completed using reference TRBV9 and TRBJ1-4, is DSGVTQTPKHLITATGQRVTLRCSPRSGDLSVYWYQQSLDQGLQFLIQYYNGEERAKGNILERFSAQQFPDLHSELNLSSLELGDSALYFCASSVGSLGEKLFFGSGTQLSVL.

A few counts support this clonotype. Since the CDR3 does not end with the conserved phenylalanine or tryptophan, this likely comes from a read error. The chain couples TRBV6-5 to TRBJ2-3; the match to TRBD2 covers 10 bases. V was pared by 7 bases and J by 4 bases, with 2 bases of the junction left unmatched. CDR1 and CDR2 from the germline V gene are MNHEY and SVGAGI. The length of the CDR3 is 13 residues. CDR3 loop: CASKAGGPDTQYS. The CDR3 nucleotides are TGTGCCAGCAAAGCGGGGGGGCCAGATACGCAGTATTCT.

V gene TRBV5-6 combines with J gene TRBJ1-1, with D perhaps matching TRBD1 (6 bases). The germline V gene encodes CDR1 SGHDT and CDR2 YYEEEE. The V and J ends lost 0 bases and 4 bases respectively, with 13 bases between them. The CDR3 totals 15 residues. The CDR3 spells CASSLVNRVGTEAFF. As DNA, the CDR3 is TGTGCCAGCAGCTTGGTAAACAGGGTTGGCACTGAAGCTTTCTTT.

This clonotype has a handful of counts. The CDR3 bases are TGTGCCAGCAGCCAATCGCTAGCGAGTAATGAGCAGTTCTTC. It is translated as CASSQSLASNEQFF. The chain carries TRBV3-1 and TRBJ2-5; maybe TRBD2 (6 bases). Near its end, the DNA agrees better with TRBJ2-1, so the J call may be wrong. CDR3 size: 14 residues. CDR1 is LGHDT and CDR2 is YNNKEL in the germline V gene (reference sequence).

V is TRBV5-1 and J is TRBJ2-1; 9 bases align to TRBD2. Germline CDR1 SGHRS, CDR2 YFSETQ. Losses at the gene ends were 6 bases for V and 8 bases for J; bases not matched to a gene: 6. The CDR3 runs to 13 residues. The CDR3 here is CASKTGLADEQFF. Here the CDR3 DNA reads TGCGCCAGCAAAACGGGACTAGCCGATGAGCAGTTCTTC.